What follows are 4 T cell receptor beta chains derived from one specimen sequenced in a study of T cells in Graves' hyperthyroidism and ophthalmopathy. TCR beta CDR3 regions were amplified from RNA. First-round RT-PCR of the TCR CDR3 relied on the HTBI primer set. TCRdb ran MiXCR on the multiplex PCR reads and lists one entry per CDR3 protein. The repertoire consists of about 300,000 distinct CDR3 sequences, with roughly 19% occurring once and the leading ten covering approximately 35%. The sequenced material came from blood. The receptors were gathered from a man aged 50-59 years with Graves' ophthalmopathy.

V and J are TRBV12-3 or TRBV12-4 and TRBJ2-4, with TRBD2 matching over 15 bases. The CDR3 totals 22 residues. Unmatched junction bases numbered 13, after V lost 1 base and J lost 0 bases. The CDR3 DNA is TGTGCCAGCAGTTTAGTAGAGGGTGGACTAGCGGGAGGGCCGGGAGCCAAAAACATTCAGTACTTC. As protein: CASSLVEGGLAGGPGAKNIQYF.

The table lists this clonotype with a count of one. A junction end diverges from the germline sequence, so it may reflect a read error. V usage is TRBV29-1 and J usage is TRBJ2-1; perhaps TRBD2 as D (5 bases). In germline, CDR1 is SQVTM, CDR2 ANQGSEA. The CDR3 is 16 amino acids. CDR3 amino acids: CSVEGVSVSSYNGQFF. As DNA, the CDR3 is TGCAGCGTTGAAGGGGTTAGCGTGAGCTCCTACAATGGGCAGTTCTTC.

The V gene is TRBV6-1, the J gene TRBJ1-1; D not certain. V lost 5 bases to trimming and J lost 7 bases, with 11 bases between them. CDR1 is MNHNS and CDR2 is SASEGT in the germline V gene. This CDR3 has 12 residues. Here the CDR3 DNA reads TGTGCCAGCAGTACGGGAACAGTTGAAGCTTTCTTT. Protein sequence: CASSTGTVEAFF.

This clonotype was recorded at least ten times. The junction does not match germline at one end; this may be a read error. The chain recombines TRBV20-1 with TRBJ2-3; 10 bases line up with TRBD1. CDR3 size: 14 residues. CDR1 is DFQATT and CDR2 is SNEGSKA in the germline V gene (reference sequence). CDR3 in amino acids: CSAGDRGHIDTQYF. The CDR3 nucleotides read TGCAGTGCTGGAGACAGGGGGCATATAGATACGCAGTATTTT.